Listed below are T cell receptor beta chains from one sample, sequenced in a study of beta chain features in type 1 diabetes. Here immunoSEQ multiplex PCR was the method, and the copy in TCRdb shows in-frame clones only, minus some. This sample yields hundreds of thousands of clones, of which 14% are seen a single time; over 5% belongs to the top ten. Specimen: central memory CD4+ T cells from blood. The receptors were gathered from a man aged 30 to 45 in good health. The CDR3 runs from the conserved cysteine through the conserved F or W. The order of the fields is J gene, clone size, D gene, V gene, CDR3 length, CDR3 DNA, CDR3 protein. D genes are given only for firm matches. Size is stated for part of the rows, as once, few or many counts, or as a class when the clone is expanded.

J gene: TRBJ1-2; clone size: -; D gene: -; V gene: TRBV6-5; CDR3 length: 13; CDR3 DNA: TGTGCCAGCAGTGAATCAAGGGATAATGGCTACACCTTC; CDR3 protein: CASSESRDNGYTF
J gene: TRBJ2-1; clone size: few; D gene: -; V gene: TRBV5-6; CDR3 length: 15; CDR3 DNA: TGTGCCAGCAGCTCAACTTACCAAACCTACAATGAGCAGTTCTTC; CDR3 protein: CASSSTYQTYNEQFF
J gene: TRBJ1-2; clone size: few; D gene: -; V gene: TRBV5-1; CDR3 length: 13; CDR3 DNA: TGCGCCAGCAGACAGGACGGGGGAGAGGGCTACACCTTC; CDR3 protein: CASRQDGGEGYTF
J gene: TRBJ1-1; clone size: few; D gene: -; V gene: TRBV7-2; CDR3 length: 13; CDR3 DNA: TGTGCCAGCAGCTTAGGTCAGGCGCGACCGGTATTCTTT; CDR3 protein: CASSLGQARPVFF
J gene: TRBJ2-3; clone size: -; D gene: -; V gene: TRBV29-1; CDR3 length: 11; CDR3 DNA: TGCAGCGTTGTAGGGGCAGATACGCAGTATTTT; CDR3 protein: CSVVGADTQYF
J gene: TRBJ1-6; clone size: few; D gene: -; V gene: TRBV6-4; CDR3 length: 16; CDR3 DNA: TGTGCCAGCAGTGAAAACGGGGGAGGGTTGCATTCACCCCTCCACTTT; CDR3 protein: CASSENGGGLHSPLHF
J gene: TRBJ2-3; clone size: few; D gene: -; V gene: TRBV4-1; CDR3 length: 15; CDR3 DNA: TGCGCCAGCAGCCAGTTAAATGTGGGTTGGGATACGCAGTATTTT; CDR3 protein: CASSQLNVGWDTQYF
J gene: TRBJ2-4; clone size: -; D gene: TRBD1; V gene: TRBV7-8; CDR3 length: 15; CDR3 DNA: TGTGCCAGCAGCCTCCGACAGGGTGGCGGAAACATTCAGTACTTC; CDR3 protein: CASSLRQGGGNIQYF
J gene: TRBJ2-5; clone size: -; D gene: TRBD2; V gene: TRBV14; CDR3 length: 18; CDR3 DNA: TGTGCCAGCAGCCAATCTCGGGTTAGCGGGGGGAATGAAGAGACCCAGTACTTC; CDR3 protein: CASSQSRVSGGNEETQYF
J gene: TRBJ2-5; clone size: -; D gene: -; V gene: TRBV7-2; CDR3 length: 16; CDR3 DNA: TGTGCCAGCAGCGCGAGCACCGGGACGGACGAAGAGACCCAGTACTTC; CDR3 protein: CASSASTGTDEETQYF
J gene: TRBJ2-1; clone size: -; D gene: TRBD1; V gene: TRBV2; CDR3 length: 15; CDR3 DNA: TGTGCCAGCAGTGCAAGGGACAGGGTTGGCAATGAGCAGTTCTTC; CDR3 protein: CASSARDRVGNEQFF
J gene: TRBJ1-2; clone size: -; D gene: -; V gene: TRBV5-1; CDR3 length: 13; CDR3 DNA: TGCGCCAGCAGCTTGGTTTTAGGGTATGGCTACACCTTC; CDR3 protein: CASSLVLGYGYTF
J gene: TRBJ2-5; clone size: -; D gene: TRBD2; V gene: TRBV25-1; CDR3 length: 15; CDR3 DNA: TGTGCCAGCAGTGAATTTCTAGCGGGGCAAGAAATCCAGTACTTC; CDR3 protein: CASSEFLAGQEIQYF
J gene: TRBJ1-1; clone size: -; D gene: TRBD1; V gene: TRBV6-5; CDR3 length: 13; CDR3 DNA: TGTGCCAGCAGTGGGGGGAGGGGGCCCCAAGCTTTCTTT; CDR3 protein: CASSGGRGPQAFF
J gene: TRBJ2-5; clone size: few; D gene: -; V gene: TRBV6-6; CDR3 length: 14; CDR3 DNA: TGTGCCAGCAGTTACTCCCGGGTCCAAGAGACCCAGTACTTC; CDR3 protein: CASSYSRVQETQYF
J gene: TRBJ2-2; clone size: -; D gene: TRBD2; V gene: TRBV30; CDR3 length: 15; CDR3 DNA: TGTGCCTGGAGTACCGGGACTAGCGGCACCGGGGAGCTGTTTTTT; CDR3 protein: CAWSTGTSGTGELFF
J gene: TRBJ2-1; clone size: -; D gene: -; V gene: TRBV18; CDR3 length: 14; CDR3 DNA: TGTGCCACCCGCTTAATGGGGGATTCCAATGAGCAGTTCTTC; CDR3 protein: CATRLMGDSNEQFF
J gene: TRBJ1-1; clone size: -; D gene: -; V gene: TRBV14; CDR3 length: 16; CDR3 DNA: TGTGCCAGCAGCCGCATCGACAGGTTAGAGGTAACTGAAGCTTTCTTT; CDR3 protein: CASSRIDRLEVTEAFF
J gene: TRBJ2-5; clone size: -; D gene: -; V gene: TRBV6-5; CDR3 length: 11; CDR3 DNA: TGTGCCAGCAGTTATTCAGAGACCCAGTACTTC; CDR3 protein: CASSYSETQYF
J gene: TRBJ2-1; clone size: -; D gene: -; V gene: TRBV5-5; CDR3 length: 16; CDR3 DNA: TGTGCCAGCAGCTTGTCGTCGGGGAGCTCCTACAATGAGCAGTTCTTC; CDR3 protein: CASSLSSGSSYNEQFF
J gene: TRBJ2-7; clone size: -; D gene: -; V gene: TRBV6-5; CDR3 length: 13; CDR3 DNA: TGTGCCAGCAGCCCCGGGCGGGACTACGAGCAGTACTTC; CDR3 protein: CASSPGRDYEQYF
J gene: TRBJ1-2; clone size: -; D gene: -; V gene: TRBV10-3; CDR3 length: 15; CDR3 DNA: TGTGCCATCAGTGACCTGTTGGACAGTAACTATGGCTACACCTTC; CDR3 protein: CAISDLLDSNYGYTF
J gene: TRBJ2-4; clone size: few; D gene: -; V gene: TRBV11-2; CDR3 length: 17; CDR3 DNA: TGTGCCAGCAGTTCCACTTCCCGAGCCGGTTTTTTAGACATTCAGTACTTC; CDR3 protein: CASSSTSRAGFLDIQYF
J gene: TRBJ2-5; clone size: -; D gene: TRBD2; V gene: TRBV19; CDR3 length: 19; CDR3 DNA: TGTGCCAGTAGTCCGATCTCTGCGGGGGACCTAACGTACCAAGAGACCCAGTACTTC; CDR3 protein: CASSPISAGDLTYQETQYF
J gene: TRBJ1-1; clone size: -; D gene: -; V gene: TRBV2; CDR3 length: 15; CDR3 DNA: TGTGCCAGCACTCTCAGACTCTCTTTGAACACTGAAGCTTTCTTT; CDR3 protein: CASTLRLSLNTEAFF
J gene: TRBJ2-2; clone size: -; D gene: -; V gene: TRBV5-1; CDR3 length: 14; CDR3 DNA: TGCGCCAGCAGCTTAGAGGGGCGGACCGGGGAGCTGTTTTTT; CDR3 protein: CASSLEGRTGELFF
J gene: TRBJ1-1; clone size: -; D gene: -; V gene: TRBV25-1; CDR3 length: 15; CDR3 DNA: TGTGCCAGCAGTGCTGCGGGGGTGATGGACACTGAAGCTTTCTTT; CDR3 protein: CASSAAGVMDTEAFF
J gene: TRBJ1-6; clone size: few; D gene: -; V gene: TRBV7-2; CDR3 length: 14; CDR3 DNA: TGTGCCAGCAGAGGGAGCTCCTATAATTCACCCCTCCACTTT; CDR3 protein: CASRGSSYNSPLHF
J gene: TRBJ1-1; clone size: -; D gene: -; V gene: TRBV6-5; CDR3 length: 14; CDR3 DNA: TGTGCCAGCAGTTCCCCAAACATGAACACTGAAGCTTTCTTT; CDR3 protein: CASSSPNMNTEAFF
J gene: TRBJ2-3; clone size: once; D gene: TRBD2; V gene: TRBV7-2; CDR3 length: 16; CDR3 DNA: TGTGCCAGCAGCTTAATAGCGGGGGGGAGCACAGATACGCAGTATTTT; CDR3 protein: CASSLIAGGSTDTQYF
J gene: TRBJ2-7; clone size: -; D gene: -; V gene: TRBV7-9; CDR3 length: 13; CDR3 DNA: TGTGCCAGCAGCCAGAGGGGAAATCGAGAGCAGTACTTC; CDR3 protein: CASSQRGNREQYF
J gene: TRBJ1-2; clone size: -; D gene: -; V gene: TRBV28; CDR3 length: 12; CDR3 DNA: TGTGCCAGCAGTGGGTGGAGCTATGGCTACACCTTC; CDR3 protein: CASSGWSYGYTF